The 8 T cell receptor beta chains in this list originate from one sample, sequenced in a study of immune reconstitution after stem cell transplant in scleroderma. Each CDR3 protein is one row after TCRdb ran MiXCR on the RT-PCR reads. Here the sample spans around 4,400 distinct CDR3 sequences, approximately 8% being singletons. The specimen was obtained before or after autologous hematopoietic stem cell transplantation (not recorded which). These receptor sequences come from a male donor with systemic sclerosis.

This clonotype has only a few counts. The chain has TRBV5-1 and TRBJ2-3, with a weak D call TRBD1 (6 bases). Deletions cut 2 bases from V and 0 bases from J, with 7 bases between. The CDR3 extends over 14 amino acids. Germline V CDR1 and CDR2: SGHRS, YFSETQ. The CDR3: CASSFGQSTDTQYF. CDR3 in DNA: TGCGCCAGCAGCTTTGGACAGAGCACAGATACGCAGTATTTT.

CDR3 sequence reads: CASSFYSGEGYTF. In nucleotides, the CDR3 is TGTGCCAGCAGTTTCTACTCAGGGGAGGGCTACACCTTC. The gene calls are TRBV27 and TRBJ1-2, with a weak D call TRBD1 (6 bases). V was pared by 3 bases and J by 8 bases, with 13 bases between. Germline V gene data show CDR1 as MNHEY and CDR2 as SMNVEV (reference sequence). This CDR3 is built from 13 residues.

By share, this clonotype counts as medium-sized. The CDR3 loop is CASSTRDAVPSNQPQHF. CDR3 coding DNA: TGTGCCAGCAGCACCCGGGACGCGGTCCCCAGCAATCAGCCCCAGCATTTT. The chain combines TRBV21-1 with TRBJ1-5; the table's TRBD1 call for D was not verified on the DNA. TRBV21-1 constitutes a pseudogene. This CDR3 contains 17 residues.

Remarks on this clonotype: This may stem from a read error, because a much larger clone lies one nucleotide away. CDR3 sequence reads: CSVGRHGTGELFF. The CDR3 DNA reads as TGCAGCGTTGGGAGACACGGGACCGGGGAGCTGTTTTTT. The chain joins TRBV29-1 to TRBJ2-2; no reliable D call. Germline values: CDR1 SQVTM, CDR2 ANQGSEA. Trimming stripped 4 bases from V and 5 bases from J, with 11 bases between. This CDR3 comprises 13 residues.

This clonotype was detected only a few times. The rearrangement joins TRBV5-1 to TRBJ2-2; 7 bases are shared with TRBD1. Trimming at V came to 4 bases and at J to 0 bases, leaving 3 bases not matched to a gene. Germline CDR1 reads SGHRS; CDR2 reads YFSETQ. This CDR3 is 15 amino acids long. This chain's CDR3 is CASSLGQPNTGELFF. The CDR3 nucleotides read TGCGCCAGCAGCCTGGGACAGCCGAACACCGGGGAGCTGTTTTTT.

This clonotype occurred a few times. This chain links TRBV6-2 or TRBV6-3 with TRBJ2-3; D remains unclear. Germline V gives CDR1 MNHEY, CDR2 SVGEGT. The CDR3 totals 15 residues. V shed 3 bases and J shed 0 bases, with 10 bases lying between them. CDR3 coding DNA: TGTGCCAGCAGTTATATTGCGCCTAGCACAGATACGCAGTATTTT. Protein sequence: CASSYIAPSTDTQYF.

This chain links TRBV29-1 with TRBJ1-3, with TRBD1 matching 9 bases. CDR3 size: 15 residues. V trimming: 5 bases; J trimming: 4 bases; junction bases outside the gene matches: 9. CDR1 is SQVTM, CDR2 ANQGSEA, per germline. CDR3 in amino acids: CSVKPTGGSGNTIYF. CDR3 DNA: TGCAGCGTTAAACCTACAGGGGGCTCCGGAAACACCATATATTTT.

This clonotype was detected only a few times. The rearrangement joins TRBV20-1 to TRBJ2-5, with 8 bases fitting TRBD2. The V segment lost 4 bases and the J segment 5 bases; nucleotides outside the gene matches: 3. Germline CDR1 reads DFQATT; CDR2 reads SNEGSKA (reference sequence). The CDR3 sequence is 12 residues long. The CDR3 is CSAKGGGETQYF. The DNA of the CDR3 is TGCAGTGCTAAGGGCGGGGGGGAGACCCAGTACTTC.